Listed below are T cell receptor beta chains from one sample, sequenced in a study of cytomegalovirus exposure and HLA in healthy donors. Using immunoSEQ multiplex PCR, the repertoire was profiled, and TCRdb retains in-frame clones only, with some absent. The table has roughly 98,000 clones, under 70% seen once. The sequencing input was PBMCs. These receptors originate from a man aged 45-65 years in good health and CMV-seronegative. Both conserved end residues are part of each CDR3. D genes are given only for firm matches. Size is stated for part of the rows, as once, few or many counts, or as a class when the clone is expanded.

V	size	J	D	CDR3
TRBV21-1	.	TRBJ2-1	.	CASSKLEGRGQFF
TRBV6-1	.	TRBJ2-7	.	CASRVTPPSHYEQYF
TRBV28	.	TRBJ2-7	TRBD1	CASSHRTGESYEQYF
TRBV7-2	.	TRBJ1-3	TRBD1	CASSRQGAGNTIYF
TRBV5-1	few	TRBJ2-7	TRBD1	CASSSGQGNEQYF
TRBV6-6	.	TRBJ2-3	TRBD2	CASSLKERGFTDTQYF
TRBV16	.	TRBJ2-7	.	CASSQSSHPAGVPYEQYF
TRBV28	.	TRBJ1-6	.	CASRSSQAGRSLHF
TRBV29-1	.	TRBJ2-4	TRBD1	CSGRQGAASGIQYF
TRBV4-1	once	TRBJ1-5	.	CASSQGGVQNQPQHF
TRBV11-2	.	TRBJ2-5	.	CASSPNGLGKETQYF
TRBV2	.	TRBJ1-4	.	CASIFGGAKEKLFF
TRBV4-3	.	TRBJ2-3	TRBD2	CASSQASGGNTDTQYF
TRBV5-1	.	TRBJ1-5	TRBD1	CASSLGGQVGRNQPQHF
TRBV9	.	TRBJ2-1	.	CASSVDQLLEFNEQFF
TRBV7-9	few	TRBJ2-7	TRBD2	CSSSSTLAGVGEQYF
TRBV19	.	TRBJ2-1	TRBD1	CASSIYQGVNEQFF
TRBV9	.	TRBJ2-2	TRBD2	CASSQKLAGGIGELFF
TRBV5-4	.	TRBJ2-5	.	CASSSAGQETQYF
TRBV30	few	TRBJ2-7	TRBD2	CAWSYGRVYEQYF
TRBV15	.	TRBJ1-1	.	CATSPLRDTEAFF
TRBV7-9	.	TRBJ2-3	.	CASSLGTSTDTQYF
TRBV19	.	TRBJ2-7	.	CASSTNSLSYEQYF
TRBV11-2	few	TRBJ1-6	.	CASRPGSVRGSPLHF
TRBV7-2	few	TRBJ2-2	TRBD2	CASSLEEAGGPTGELFF
TRBV5-6	.	TRBJ2-1	.	CASSSWGTGGYNEQFF
TRBV5-1	.	TRBJ2-2	.	CASSARFSGNTGELFF